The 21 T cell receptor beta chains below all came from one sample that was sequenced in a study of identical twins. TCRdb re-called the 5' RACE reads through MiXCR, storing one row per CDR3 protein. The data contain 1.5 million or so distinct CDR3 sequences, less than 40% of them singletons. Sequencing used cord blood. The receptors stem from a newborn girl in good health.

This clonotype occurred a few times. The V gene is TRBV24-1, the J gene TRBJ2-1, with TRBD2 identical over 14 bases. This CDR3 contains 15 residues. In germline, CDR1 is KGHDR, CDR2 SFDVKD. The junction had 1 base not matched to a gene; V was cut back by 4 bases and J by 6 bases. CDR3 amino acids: CATSEGTSGGNEQFF. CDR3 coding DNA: TGTGCCACCAGTGAAGGGACTAGCGGGGGCAATGAGCAGTTCTTC.

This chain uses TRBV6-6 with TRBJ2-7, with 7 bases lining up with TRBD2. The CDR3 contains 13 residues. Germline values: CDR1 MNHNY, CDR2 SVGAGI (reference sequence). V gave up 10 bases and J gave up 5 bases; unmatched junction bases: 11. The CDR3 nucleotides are TGTGCCACCCGACTAGCCCAAAAAAACGAGCAGTACTTC. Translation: CATRLAQKNEQYF.

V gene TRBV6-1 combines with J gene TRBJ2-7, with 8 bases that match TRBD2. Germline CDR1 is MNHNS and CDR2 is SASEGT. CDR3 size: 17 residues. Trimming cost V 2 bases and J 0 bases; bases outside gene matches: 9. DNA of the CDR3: TGTGCCAGCAGTGAACCCACTAGGACTAGCTCCTCCTACGAGCAGTACTTC. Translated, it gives CASSEPTRTSSSYEQYF.

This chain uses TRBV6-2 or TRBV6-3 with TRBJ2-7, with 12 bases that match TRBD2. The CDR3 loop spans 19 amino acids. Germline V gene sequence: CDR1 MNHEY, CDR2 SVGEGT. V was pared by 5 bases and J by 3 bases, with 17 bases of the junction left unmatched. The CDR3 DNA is TGTGCCAGCAGTCGACAGACTAGCGGGAGAGTTGGGAACAACTACGAGCAGTACTTC. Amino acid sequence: CASSRQTSGRVGNNYEQYF.

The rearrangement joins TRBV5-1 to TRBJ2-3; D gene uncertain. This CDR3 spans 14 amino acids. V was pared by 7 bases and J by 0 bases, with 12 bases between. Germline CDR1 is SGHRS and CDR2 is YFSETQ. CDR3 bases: TGCGCCAGCTATCGAGACTCTAGCACAGATACGCAGTATTTT. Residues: CASYRDSSTDTQYF.

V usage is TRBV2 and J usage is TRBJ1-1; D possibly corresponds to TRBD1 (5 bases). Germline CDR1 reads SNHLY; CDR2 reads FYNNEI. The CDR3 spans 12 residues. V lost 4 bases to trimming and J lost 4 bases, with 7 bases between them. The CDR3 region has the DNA TGTGCCAGCAGTGCAGGGCTCACTGAAGCTTTCTTT. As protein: CASSAGLTEAFF.

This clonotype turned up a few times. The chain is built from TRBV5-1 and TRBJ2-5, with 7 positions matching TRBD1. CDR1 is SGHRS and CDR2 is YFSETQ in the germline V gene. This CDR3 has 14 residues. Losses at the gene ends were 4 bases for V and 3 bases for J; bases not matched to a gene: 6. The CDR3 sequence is CASSVGQVEETQYF. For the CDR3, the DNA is TGCGCCAGCAGCGTTGGACAGGTCGAAGAGACCCAGTACTTC. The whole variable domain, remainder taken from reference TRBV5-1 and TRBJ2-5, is KAGVTQTPRYLIKTRGQQVTLSCSPISGHRSVSWYQQTPGQGLQFLFEYFSETQRNKGNFPGRFSGRQFSNSRSEMNVSTLELGDSALYLCASSVGQVEETQYFGPGTRLLVL.

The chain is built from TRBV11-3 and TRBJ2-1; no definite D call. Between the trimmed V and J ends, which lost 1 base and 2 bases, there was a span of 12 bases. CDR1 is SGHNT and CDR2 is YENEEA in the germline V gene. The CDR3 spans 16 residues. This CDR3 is CASSLGRLGTYNEQFF. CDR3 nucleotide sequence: TGTGCCAGCAGCTTAGGTCGCCTAGGAACCTACAATGAGCAGTTCTTC.

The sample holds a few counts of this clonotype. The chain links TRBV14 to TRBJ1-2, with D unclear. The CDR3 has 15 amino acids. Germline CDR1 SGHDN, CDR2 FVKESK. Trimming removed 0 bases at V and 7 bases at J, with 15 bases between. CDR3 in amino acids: CASSQDWVGYAGYTF. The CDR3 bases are TGTGCCAGCAGCCAAGATTGGGTCGGGTATGCTGGCTACACCTTC.

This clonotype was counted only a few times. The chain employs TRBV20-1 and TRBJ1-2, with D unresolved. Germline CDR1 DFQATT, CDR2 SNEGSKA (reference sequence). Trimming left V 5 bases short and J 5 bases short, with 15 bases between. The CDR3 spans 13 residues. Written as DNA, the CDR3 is TGCAGTGCTTTGCACATACCCACTTATGGCTACACCTTC. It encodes CSALHIPTYGYTF.

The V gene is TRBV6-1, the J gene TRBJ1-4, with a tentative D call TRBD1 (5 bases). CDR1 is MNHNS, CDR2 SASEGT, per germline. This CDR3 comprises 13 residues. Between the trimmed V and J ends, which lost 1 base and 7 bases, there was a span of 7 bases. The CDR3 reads CASSEGGGEKLFF. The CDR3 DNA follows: TGTGCCAGCAGTGAAGGGGGCGGTGAAAAACTGTTTTTT.

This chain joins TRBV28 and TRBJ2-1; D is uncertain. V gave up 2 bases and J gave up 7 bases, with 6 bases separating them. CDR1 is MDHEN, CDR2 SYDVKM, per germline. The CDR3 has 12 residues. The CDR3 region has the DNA TGTGCCAGCAGTTTACTAGTAAATGAGCAGTTCTTC. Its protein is CASSLLVNEQFF.

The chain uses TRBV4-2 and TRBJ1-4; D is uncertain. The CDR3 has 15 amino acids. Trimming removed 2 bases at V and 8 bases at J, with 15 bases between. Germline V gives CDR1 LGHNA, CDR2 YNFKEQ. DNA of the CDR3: TGTGCCAGCAGCCAATCCGGGCAGGCTCCGGAAAAACTGTTTTTT. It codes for CASSQSGQAPEKLFF.

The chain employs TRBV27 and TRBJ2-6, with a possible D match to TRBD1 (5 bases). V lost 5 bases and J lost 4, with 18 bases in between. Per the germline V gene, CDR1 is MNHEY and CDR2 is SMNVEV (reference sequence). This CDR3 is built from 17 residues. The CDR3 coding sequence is TGTGCCAGCAGTCGAACCCCTGGGGCTATAGGGGCCAACGTCCTGACTTTC. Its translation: CASSRTPGAIGANVLTF.

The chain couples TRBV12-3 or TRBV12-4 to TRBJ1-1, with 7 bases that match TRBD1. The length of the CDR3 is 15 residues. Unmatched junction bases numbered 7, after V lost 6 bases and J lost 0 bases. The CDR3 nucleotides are TGTGCCAGCAGAGCGCCGGACAGGTTGAACACTGAAGCTTTCTTT. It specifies CASRAPDRLNTEAFF.

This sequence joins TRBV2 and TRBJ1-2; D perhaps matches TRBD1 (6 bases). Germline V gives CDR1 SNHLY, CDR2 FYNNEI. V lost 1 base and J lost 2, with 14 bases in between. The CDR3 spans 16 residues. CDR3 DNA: TGTGCCAGCAGTGAAGAGGGTAGGAGGGGGAACTATGGCTACACCTTC. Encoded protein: CASSEEGRRGNYGYTF.

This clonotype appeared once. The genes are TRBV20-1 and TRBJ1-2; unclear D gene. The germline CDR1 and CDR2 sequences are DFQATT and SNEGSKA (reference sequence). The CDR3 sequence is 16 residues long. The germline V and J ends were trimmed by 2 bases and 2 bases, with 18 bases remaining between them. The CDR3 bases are TGCAGTGCTAGAAGGCGTTCCCGACCGTCCAACTATGGCTACACCTTC. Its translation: CSARRRSRPSNYGYTF.

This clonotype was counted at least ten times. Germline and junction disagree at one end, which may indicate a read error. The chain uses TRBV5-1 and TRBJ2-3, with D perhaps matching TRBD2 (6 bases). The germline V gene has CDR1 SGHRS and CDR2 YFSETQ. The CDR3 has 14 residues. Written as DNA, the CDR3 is TGTGCCAGCAGCTTAGATGCGGGAACAGATACGCAGTATTTT. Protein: CASSLDAGTDTQYF.

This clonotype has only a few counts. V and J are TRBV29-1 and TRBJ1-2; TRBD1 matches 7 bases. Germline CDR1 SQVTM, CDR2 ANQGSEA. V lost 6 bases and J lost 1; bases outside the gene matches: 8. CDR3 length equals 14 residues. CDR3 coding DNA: TGCAGCGTGGACCACAGGGGAAGTAACTATGGCTACACCTTC. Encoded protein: CSVDHRGSNYGYTF.

The CDR3 sequence: CASSPQGTGMVYGYTF. CDR3 in DNA: TGTGCCAGCAGTCCCCAGGGGACAGGTATGGTCTATGGCTACACCTTC. The chain carries TRBV27 and TRBJ1-2; 8 bases agree with TRBD1. This CDR3 is built from 16 residues. Germline assignment: CDR1 MNHEY and CDR2 SMNVEV (reference sequence). Germline trimming cut 5 bases from V and 4 bases from J; bases unmatched to any gene: 12.

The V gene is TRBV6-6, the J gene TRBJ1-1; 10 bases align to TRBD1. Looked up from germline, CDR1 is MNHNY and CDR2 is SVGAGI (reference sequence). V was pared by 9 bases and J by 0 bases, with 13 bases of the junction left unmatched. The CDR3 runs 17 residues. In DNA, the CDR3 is TGTGCCAGTTTTCTTTTCCGGGACAGGGGAATGAACACTGAAGCTTTCTTT. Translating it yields CASFLFRDRGMNTEAFF.